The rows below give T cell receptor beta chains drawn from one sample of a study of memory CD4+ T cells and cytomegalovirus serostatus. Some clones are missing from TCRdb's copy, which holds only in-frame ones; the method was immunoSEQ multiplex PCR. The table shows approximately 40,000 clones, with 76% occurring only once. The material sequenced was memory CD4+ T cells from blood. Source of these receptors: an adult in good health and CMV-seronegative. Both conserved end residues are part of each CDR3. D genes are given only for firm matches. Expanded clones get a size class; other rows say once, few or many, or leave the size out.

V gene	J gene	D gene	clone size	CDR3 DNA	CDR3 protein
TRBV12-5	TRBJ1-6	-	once	TGTGCTAGTGGTTTGGTACGGGGAGAAATACATTCACCCCTCCACTTT	CASGLVRGEIHSPLHF
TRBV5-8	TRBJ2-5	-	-	TGTGCCAGCAGCTTGTTTCCAGTCCAAGAGACCCAGTACTTC	CASSLFPVQETQYF
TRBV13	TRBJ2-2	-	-	TGTGCCAGCAGCCTTCGGGGAACCGGGGAGCTGTTTTTT	CASSLRGTGELFF
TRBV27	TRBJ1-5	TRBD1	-	TGTGCCAGCAGTTTAAGTGGGACAGGCGTTTATCAGCCCCAGCATTTT	CASSLSGTGVYQPQHF
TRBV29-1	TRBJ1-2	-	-	TGCAGCGTCCTCCCGGGAACCGCTAACTATGGCTACACCTTC	CSVLPGTANYGYTF
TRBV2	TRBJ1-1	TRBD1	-	TGTGCCAGCAATAAGGGGGCGAACACTGAAGCTTTCTTT	CASNKGANTEAFF
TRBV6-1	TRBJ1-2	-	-	TGTGCCAGCAGGGCGCTTAACTATGGCTACACCTTC	CASRALNYGYTF
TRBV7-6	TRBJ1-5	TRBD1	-	TGTGCCAGCAGCTTAGGACAGGGCCGGGGAGGCAATCAGCCCCAGCATTTT	CASSLGQGRGGNQPQHF
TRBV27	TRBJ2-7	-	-	TGTGCCAGCAGTTTCCAGGGACCCTACGAGCAGTACTTC	CASSFQGPYEQYF
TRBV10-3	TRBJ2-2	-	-	TGTGCCATCAGCCCTCGGGACAACGCGAACACCGGGGAGCTGTTTTTT	CAISPRDNANTGELFF
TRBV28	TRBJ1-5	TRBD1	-	TGTGCCAGCAGCAATGACAGGGGAAATCAGCCCCAGCATTTT	CASSNDRGNQPQHF
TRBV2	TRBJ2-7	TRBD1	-	TGTGCCAGCAAACGGACAGGTCTTACCTACGAGCAGTACTTC	CASKRTGLTYEQYF
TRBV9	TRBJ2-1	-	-	TGTGCCAGCAGCGTGGTCGGGGACGCCTACAATGAGCAGTTCTTC	CASSVVGDAYNEQFF
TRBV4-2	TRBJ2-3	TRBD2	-	TGTGCCAGCAGCCTATTAGTGGCGCGGGGGGCCAGCACAGATACGCAGTATTTT	CASSLLVARGASTDTQYF
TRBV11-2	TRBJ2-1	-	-	TGTGCCAGCAGCTTACGTGGGGACTTCTCCTACAATGAGCAGTTCTTC	CASSLRGDFSYNEQFF
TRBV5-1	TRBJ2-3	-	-	TGCGCCAGCAGCTTGTATGGGGGGCGGACAGATACGCAGTATTTT	CASSLYGGRTDTQYF
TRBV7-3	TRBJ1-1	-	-	TGTGCCAGCAGCTTAAATGGGAACACTGAAGCTTTCTTT	CASSLNGNTEAFF
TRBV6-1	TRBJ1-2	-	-	TGTGCCAGCAGGTCGGGACACCTTAATTATGGCTACACCTTC	CASRSGHLNYGYTF
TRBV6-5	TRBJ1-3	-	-	TGTGCCAGCCGCTGGGCCAATGGAAACACCATATATTTT	CASRWANGNTIYF
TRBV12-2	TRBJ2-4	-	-	TGTGCAAGTCGCTTACGCGGGGGTCTAGCCAAAAACATTCAGTACTTC	CASRLRGGLAKNIQYF
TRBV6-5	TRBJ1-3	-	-	TGTGCCAGCAAAGTGGGCTCTGGAAACACCATATATTTT	CASKVGSGNTIYF
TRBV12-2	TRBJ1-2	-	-	TGTGCAAGTCGCTTCCTCCGGTTCGGCGGTGGCTACACCTTC	CASRFLRFGGGYTF
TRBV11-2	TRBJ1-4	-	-	TGTGCCAGCAGCTTATCAAACGGGGCTAATGAAAAACTGTTTTTT	CASSLSNGANEKLFF
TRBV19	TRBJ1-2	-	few	TGTGCCAGTAGTCTGGGACGGAACTATGGCTACACCTTC	CASSLGRNYGYTF
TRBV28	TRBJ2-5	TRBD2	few	TGTGCCAGCAGCAAAACTAGCGGGGTGGGGGCCCAGTACTTC	CASSKTSGVGAQYF
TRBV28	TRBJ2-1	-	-	TGTGCCAGCAGGCCCACCCTAGCTCTCAATGAGCAGTTCTTC	CASRPTLALNEQFF
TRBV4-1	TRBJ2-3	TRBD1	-	TGCGCCAGCAGCCGTGTGACAGGGGGCAGAAGAGATACGCAGTATTTT	CASSRVTGGRRDTQYF
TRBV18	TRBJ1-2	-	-	TGTGCCAGCTCACCGCCCGGGCAGAGAGGAGGCTACACCTTC	CASSPPGQRGGYTF
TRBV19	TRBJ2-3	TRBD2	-	TGTGCCAGTAGTATGCTAGCGGGGGGCCCTAGCACAGATACGCAGTATTTT	CASSMLAGGPSTDTQYF
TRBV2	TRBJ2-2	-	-	TGTGCCAGCATCGAGTTTGGGGAGCTGTTTTTT	CASIEFGELFF
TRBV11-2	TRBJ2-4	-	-	TGTGCCAGCAGCTTTAAGACCGTACAACTAGCCAAAAACATTCAGTACTTC	CASSFKTVQLAKNIQYF
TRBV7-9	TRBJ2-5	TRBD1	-	TGTGCCAGCAGCTTACAGGGGGCCCAAGAGACCCAGTACTTC	CASSLQGAQETQYF
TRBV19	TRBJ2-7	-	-	TGTGCCAGTAGTATGCAGGGAGGGACAGGCTACGAGCAGTACTTC	CASSMQGGTGYEQYF
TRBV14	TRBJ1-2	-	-	TGTGCCAGCAGCCCGGACCTCTACTATGGCTACACCTTC	CASSPDLYYGYTF
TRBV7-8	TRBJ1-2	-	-	TGTGCCAGCAGCTTGGGGAATCCGGACTATGGCTACACCTTC	CASSLGNPDYGYTF
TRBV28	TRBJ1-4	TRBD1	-	TGTGCCAGCAAAAGAGGACAGGGTCGAGGCGGTGAAAAACTGTTTTTT	CASKRGQGRGGEKLFF
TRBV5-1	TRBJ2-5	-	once	TGCGCCAGCAGCTTGGGGGGGCTACAAGAGACCCAGTACTTC	CASSLGGLQETQYF
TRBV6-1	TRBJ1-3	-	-	TGTGCCAGCAGTGAACGGGGGGGTAGTTCTGGAAACACCATATATTTT	CASSERGGSSGNTIYF
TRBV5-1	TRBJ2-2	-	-	TGCGCCAGCAGTCCACAGGGATTCACCGGGGAGCTGTTTTTT	CASSPQGFTGELFF
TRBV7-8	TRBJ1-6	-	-	TGTGCCAGCAGCCCTTACGCGGGGAGCTCCTATAATTCACCCCTCCACTTT	CASSPYAGSSYNSPLHF
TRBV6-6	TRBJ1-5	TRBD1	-	TGTGCCAGCAGCCCGGGACAGGGAATTCAGCCCCAGCATTTT	CASSPGQGIQPQHF
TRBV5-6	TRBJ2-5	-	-	TGTGCCAGCAGCTTGGATCTCTACCAAGAGACCCAGTACTTC	CASSLDLYQETQYF
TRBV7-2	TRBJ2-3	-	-	TGTGCCAGCAGCTTAGGGGGAGGTGGAGATACGCAGTATTTT	CASSLGGGGDTQYF
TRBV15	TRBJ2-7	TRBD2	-	TGTGCCACCAGCAGACTAGCGGGGGGGAGTTACGAGCAGTACTTC	CATSRLAGGSYEQYF
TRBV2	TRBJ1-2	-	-	TGTGCCAGCATTCGGGACATTAACTATGGCTACACCTTC	CASIRDINYGYTF
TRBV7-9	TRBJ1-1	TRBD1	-	TGTGCCAGCAGTCGACAGGGATCGAACACTGAAGCTTTCTTT	CASSRQGSNTEAFF
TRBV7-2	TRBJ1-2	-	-	TGTGCCAGCAGCTTAATAAACAACAGGGACTATGGCTACACCTTC	CASSLINNRDYGYTF
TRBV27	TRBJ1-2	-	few	TGTGCCAGCAGTTTATACCGGGGGGCTAACTATGGCTACACCTTC	CASSLYRGANYGYTF
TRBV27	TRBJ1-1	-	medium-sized	TGTGCCAGCAGTTTCGTGGCGCTGGGTGAAGCTTTCTTT	CASSFVALGEAFF
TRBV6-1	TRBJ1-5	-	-	TGTGCCAGCAGTGAAGCCTCGGTATCAGCAACAAGCAATCAGCCCCAGCATTTT	CASSEASVSATSNQPQHF
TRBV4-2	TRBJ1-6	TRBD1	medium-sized	TGTGCCAGCAGCCAGGACAGGTACAGAAATTCACCCCTCCACTTT	CASSQDRYRNSPLHF
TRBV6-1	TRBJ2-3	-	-	TGTGCCAGCAGTGAAGCGACAAAGTGGGATACGCAGTATTTT	CASSEATKWDTQYF
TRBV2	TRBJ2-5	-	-	TGTGCCGGCACCCTAGCGCAAGGGACCCAGTACTTC	CAGTLAQGTQYF
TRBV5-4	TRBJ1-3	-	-	TGTGCCAGCAGTCTTGACCTTTACTCTGGAAACACCATATATTTT	CASSLDLYSGNTIYF
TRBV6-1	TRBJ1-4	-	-	TGTGCCAGCAGTGAACCCGGACGAAATGAAAAACTGTTTTTT	CASSEPGRNEKLFF
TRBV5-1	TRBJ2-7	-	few	TGCGCCAGCAGCTTGGCCCAATGGGAGCAGTACTTC	CASSLAQWEQYF
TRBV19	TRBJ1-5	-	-	TGTGCCAGTAGTATAGGCCCGACGTATCAGCCCCAGCATTTT	CASSIGPTYQPQHF
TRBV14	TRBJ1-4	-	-	TGTGCCAGCAGCCAAGATAGGGAGTTCGGTGAAAAACTGTTTTTT	CASSQDREFGEKLFF
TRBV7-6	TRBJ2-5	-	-	TGTGCCAGCAGCTTATCCCCCGGAGAGACCCAGTACTTC	CASSLSPGETQYF